Listed here are 29 T cell receptor beta chains from one sample, sequenced in a study of T cells in Graves' hyperthyroidism and ophthalmopathy. Researchers took RNA transcripts and amplified the TCR beta CDR3 regions from them. Using the HTBI primer set, a first-round RT-PCR was run on the TCR CDR3. Each CDR3 protein gets one entry after TCRdb re-called the multiplex PCR reads with MiXCR. The profile covers hundreds of thousands of distinct CDR3 sequences, with about 14% appearing a single time and roughly 5.7% taken by the ten largest. The sequencing sample was made of blood. These receptors originate from a woman aged 25 to 39 with Graves' hyperthyroidism that later progressed to Graves' ophthalmopathy.

This clonotype was seen ten or more times. V usage is TRBV12-3 or TRBV12-4 and J usage is TRBJ2-2; D is undetermined. This CDR3 comprises 12 residues. The ends were cut back, 5 bases at V and 7 bases at J, with 8 bases in the middle. The CDR3 sequence: CASSHTDGELFF. CDR3 nucleotides: TGTGCCAGCAGTCATACAGACGGGGAGCTGTTTTTT.

The V and J genes are TRBV10-1 and TRBJ2-3; 11 bases are shared with TRBD2. Looked up from germline, CDR1 is WNHNN and CDR2 is SYGVQD (reference sequence). This CDR3 region has 16 residues. The trim removed 6 bases at V and 5 bases at J, leaving 10 bases unmatched. The CDR3 region is CASSPNLAGGRDTQYF. CDR3 DNA sequence: TGCGCCAGCAGCCCAAACCTAGCGGGAGGAAGAGATACGCAGTATTTT.

This clonotype was observed at least ten times. The chain links TRBV27 to TRBJ1-1; D is perhaps TRBD1 (6 bases). The CDR3 covers 15 residues. CDR1 is MNHEY, CDR2 SMNVEV, per germline (reference sequence). The germline V and J ends were trimmed by 4 bases and 5 bases, with 17 bases remaining between them. The CDR3 region has the DNA TGTGCCAGCAGTTCGTTTAGGGGGAGTGAAACTGAAGCTTTCTTT. Translated, it gives CASSSFRGSETEAFF.

The sample holds many counts of this clonotype. This chain links TRBV11-2 with TRBJ1-1; D is ambiguous. V was trimmed by 5 bases and J by 1 base, leaving 8 bases between them. This CDR3 contains 13 residues. Per the germline V gene, CDR1 is SGHAT and CDR2 is FQNNGV. The CDR3 loop is CASSLNKNTEAFF. The DNA for the CDR3 is TGTGCCAGCAGCCTAAATAAGAACACTGAAGCTTTCTTT. The variable domain in full, completed from reference TRBV11-2 and TRBJ1-1, reads EAGVAQSPRYKIIEKRQSVAFWCNPISGHATLYWYQQILGQGPKLLIQFQNNGVVDDSQLPKDRFSAERLKGVDSTLKIQPAKLEDSAVYLCASSLNKNTEAFFGQGTRLTVV.

The chain combines TRBV28 with TRBJ2-1, with 9 positions matching TRBD1. CDR1 and CDR2 from the germline V gene are MDHEN and SYDVKM. This CDR3 is 16 amino acids long. V shed 5 bases and J 7 bases; nucleotides not matched to a gene: 12. CDR3: CASSDPGQGLGNEQFF. The DNA of the CDR3 is TGTGCCAGCAGTGATCCGGGACAGGGACTTGGGAATGAGCAGTTCTTC.

In this sample, this clonotype turned up many times. This chain links TRBV24-1 with TRBJ1-1; D is unresolved. V was shortened by 5 bases and J by 10 bases, with 16 bases between the two germline ends. CDR1 is KGHDR, CDR2 SFDVKD, per germline. This CDR3 has 13 amino acids. CDR3 residues: CATSALGEGRAFF. Written as DNA, the CDR3 is TGTGCCACCAGTGCCCTTGGGGAGGGCCGAGCTTTCTTT.

This clonotype was seen ten or more times. The rearrangement links TRBV6-2 or TRBV6-3 to TRBJ1-2; D gene ambiguous. The CDR3 runs 12 residues. The V and J ends lost 2 bases and 2 bases respectively, with 3 bases between them. CDR1 MNHEY and CDR2 SVGEGT come from the germline V gene. CDR3 nucleotides: TGTGCCAGCAGTTACGAAAACTATGGCTACACCTTC. Residues: CASSYENYGYTF.

A few counts support this clonotype. J is TRBJ2-7 and V is TRBV7-2; 10 bases align to TRBD2. CDR3 length: 13 amino acids. V was clipped by 9 bases and J by 7 bases; unmatched bases: 9. Germline values: CDR1 SGHTA, CDR2 FQGNSA. The CDR3 DNA reads as TGTGCCAGTAATACCCAGCGGGGGGGGGAGCAGTACTTC. It specifies CASNTQRGGEQYF.

Note on this clonotype: A single base separates this from a much larger clone, so it may be a read error. The chain recombines TRBV18 with TRBJ2-1, with D hard to call. The CDR3 spans 15 residues. The germline gives CDR1 KGHSH, CDR2 LQKENI. CDR3 protein: CASPPQSSSYNEQFF. The DNA of the CDR3 is TGTGCCAGCCCACCTCAAAGCTCCTCTTACAATGAGCAGTTCTTC.

The chain is built from TRBV6-1 and TRBJ1-2; TRBD1 aligns across 7 bases. Germline-derived CDR1 and CDR2 are MNHNS and SASEGT. This CDR3 has 14 residues. The ends lost 6 bases at V and 7 bases at J; junction bases unmatched: 11. The CDR3: CASSLTDRVIGYTF. In nucleotides, the CDR3 is TGTGCCAGCAGCCTCACCGACAGGGTCATTGGCTACACCTTC.

This clonotype has ten or more counts. This sequence joins TRBV20-1 and TRBJ1-5; D possibly corresponds to TRBD1 (5 bases). The V end was cut by 0 bases, the J end by 4 bases, with 7 bases between. In germline, CDR1 is DFQATT, CDR2 SNEGSKA (reference sequence). This CDR3 has 13 residues. The CDR3 is CSARDRTNQPQHF. The CDR3 nucleotides read TGCAGTGCTAGAGATCGGACAAATCAGCCCCAGCATTTT.

This clonotype was recorded a few times. The J gene is TRBJ2-3, the V gene TRBV5-1, with D unclear. Trimming took off 4 bases at V and 0 bases at J, with 9 bases between the two ends. The CDR3 loop spans 14 amino acids. Per the germline V gene, CDR1 is SGHRS and CDR2 is YFSETQ. CDR3 sequence: CASSPELSTDTQYF. The DNA for the CDR3 is TGCGCCAGCAGCCCGGAGCTGAGCACAGATACGCAGTATTTT.

The chain has TRBV20-1 and TRBJ2-3, with D unclear. V lost 0 bases and J lost 0, with 25 bases in between. CDR1 is DFQATT, CDR2 SNEGSKA, per germline (reference sequence). CDR3 size: 20 residues. The CDR3, as DNA: TGCAGTGCTAGAGATATTTCTGTGGTGGGGTCGACCACTAGCACAGATACGCAGTATTTT. Translating gives CSARDISVVGSTTSTDTQYF.

The chain has TRBV2 and TRBJ2-3, with TRBD2 identical over 9 bases. This CDR3 has 15 amino acids. V trimming: 10 bases; J trimming: 2 bases; junction bases outside the gene matches: 10. Germline CDR1 SNHLY, CDR2 FYNNEI. DNA of the CDR3: TGTGCCATCTCGTCTAGCGGGAACCCCACAGATACGCAGTATTTT. Protein product: CAISSSGNPTDTQYF.

This clonotype was counted between two and nine times. The chain uses TRBV29-1 and TRBJ2-7; no definite D call. Trimming removed 7 bases from V and 2 bases from J, with 15 bases in between. The CDR3 spans 13 residues. The germline gives CDR1 SQVTM, CDR2 ANQGSEA. The CDR3 DNA sequence: TGCAGCGCCTATGGCAGTTTAACCTACGAGCAGTACTTC. As protein: CSAYGSLTYEQYF.

In this sample, this clonotype turned up many times. The chain carries TRBV27 and TRBJ1-1; D uncertain. CDR1 MNHEY and CDR2 SMNVEV come from the germline V gene (reference sequence). This CDR3 has 13 residues. The V gene lost 2 bases and the J gene lost 5 bases, with 9 bases spanning the gap. The CDR3 loop is CASSLNGLTEAFF. In DNA form, the CDR3 reads TGTGCCAGCAGTTTAAATGGCTTGACTGAAGCTTTCTTT.

This clonotype has just a few counts. The rearrangement uses TRBV6-6 and TRBJ1-2; no clear D gene. CDR1 and CDR2 (germline): MNHNY, SVGAGI (reference sequence). The CDR3 spans 15 residues. The V and J ends lost 0 bases and 8 bases respectively, with 16 bases between them. CDR3: CASSYSIHLGGGYTF. In DNA, the CDR3 is TGTGCCAGCAGTTACTCGATACATTTAGGTGGAGGCTACACCTTC.

This clonotype was seen a few times. A junction end diverges from the germline sequence, so it may reflect a read error. The rearrangement joins TRBV7-8 to TRBJ2-1; 7 bases are shared with TRBD1. CDR1 is SGHVS and CDR2 is FQNEAQ in the germline V gene. This CDR3 spans 16 amino acids. The CDR3 nucleotides read TGTGCCAGCACCTTAATCCCGGGACAGTTCTACAATGAGCAGTTCTTC. It specifies CASTLIPGQFYNEQFF. Based on the CDR3 plus reference TRBV7-8 and TRBJ2-1, the full variable domain is GAGVSQSPRYKVAKRGQDVALRCDPISGHVSLFWYQQALGQGPEFLTYFQNEAQLDKSGLPSDRFFAERPEGSVSTLKIQRTQQEDSAVYLCASTLIPGQFYNEQFFGPGTRLTVL.

This clonotype was recorded many times. This chain uses TRBV9 with TRBJ1-1; D unclear. CDR3 length equals 15 residues. The V and J ends lost 0 bases and 2 bases respectively, with 11 bases between them. Germline CDR1 is SGDLS and CDR2 is YYNGEE. This CDR3 is CASSVVSGPNTEAFF. The CDR3 region has the DNA TGTGCCAGCAGCGTAGTCAGCGGACCTAACACTGAAGCTTTCTTT. The variable domain in full, completed from reference TRBV9 and TRBJ1-1, reads DSGVTQTPKHLITATGQRVTLRCSPRSGDLSVYWYQQSLDQGLQFLIQYYNGEERAKGNILERFSAQQFPDLHSELNLSSLELGDSALYFCASSVVSGPNTEAFFGQGTRLTVV.

In its sample, this clonotype was seen a few times. The gene calls are TRBV30 and TRBJ2-1, with unresolved D. CDR1 GTSNPN and CDR2 SVGIG come from the germline V gene (reference sequence). CDR3 size: 13 residues. V was cut by 1 base and J by 8 bases, with 12 bases left in between. CDR3 bases: TGTGCCTGGAGTGCATGGGGTAGGGATGAGCAGTTCTTC. It codes for CAWSAWGRDEQFF.

This clonotype has ten or more counts. The V and J genes are TRBV27 and TRBJ2-7, with 8 nucleotides matching TRBD2. The CDR3 is 16 residues long. CDR1 MNHEY and CDR2 SMNVEV come from the germline V gene (reference sequence). V shed 8 bases, J shed 2 bases, and the junction held 14 bases outside the gene matches. Here the CDR3 DNA reads TGTGCCAGCGCCTACTCATCTTCGGGGGGGCCCTACGAGCAGTACTTC. Translated, it gives CASAYSSSGGPYEQYF.

Notes on this clonotype: A read error is possible here, since a much larger clone lies one base away. V gene TRBV30 combines with J gene TRBJ1-2; no clear D. CDR1 and CDR2 from the germline V gene are GTSNPN and SVGIG (reference sequence). This CDR3 comprises 16 residues. V was clipped by 0 bases and J by 8 bases, with 22 bases between them. CDR3 in DNA: TGTGCCTGGAGTGTACTAGGTGTGGCGGGCGGTCTCGGCTACACCTTC. Translating gives CAWSVLGVAGGLGYTF.

This clonotype was seen just once. The chain links TRBV12-3 or TRBV12-4 to TRBJ1-1; 7 bases fit TRBD1. J was trimmed by 5 bases and V by 5 bases; bases with no gene match: 8. This CDR3 has 14 residues. For the CDR3, the DNA is TGTGCCAGCAGTCCCCTGGGACAGATGACTGAAGCTTTCTTT. Translation: CASSPLGQMTEAFF.

This clonotype came up many times. The chain combines TRBV28 with TRBJ1-5, with D maybe TRBD1 (6 bases). The V gene lost 11 bases and the J gene lost 0 bases, with 20 bases spanning the gap. Germline CDR1 MDHEN, CDR2 SYDVKM. This CDR3 spans 16 amino acids. CDR3 loop: CARRESTGHSNQPQHF. In DNA, the CDR3 is TGTGCCCGAAGAGAATCTACAGGGCATAGCAATCAGCCCCAGCATTTT. Full variable domain (rest looked up from reference TRBV28 and TRBJ1-5): DVKVTQSSRYLVKRTGEKVFLECVQDMDHENMFWYRQDPGLGLRLIYFSYDVKMKEKGDIPEGYSVSREKKERFSLILESASTNQTSMYLCARRESTGHSNQPQHFGDGTRLSIL.

The chain recombines TRBV9 with TRBJ2-2, with 14 bases aligning to TRBD2. V was clipped by 2 bases and J by 3 bases; unmatched bases: 0. Looked up from germline, CDR1 is SGDLS and CDR2 is YYNGEE. The CDR3 is 16 residues long. The CDR3 bases are TGTGCCAGCAGCGTGACTAGCGGGAGGGACACCGGGGAGCTGTTTTTT. Residues: CASSVTSGRDTGELFF.

This chain connects TRBV5-1 to TRBJ1-4; D may be TRBD1 (5 bases). The V and J ends lost 4 bases and 8 bases respectively, with 15 bases between them. The germline gives CDR1 SGHRS, CDR2 YFSETQ. This CDR3 region has 14 residues. CDR3 amino acids: CASSPIGTGEKLFF. CDR3 coding DNA: TGCGCCAGCAGCCCAATAGGGACGGGGGAAAAACTGTTTTTT.

This clonotype was found many times. V usage is TRBV28 and J usage is TRBJ2-1, with a weak D call TRBD2 (7 bases). Trimming pared 5 bases from V and 3 bases from J, leaving 17 bases between. This CDR3 is 16 amino acids long. From germline, CDR1 is MDHEN and CDR2 SYDVKM. CDR3 nucleotide sequence: TGTGCCAGCAGTCCCGGGGAGGGGGTCGGCTACAATGAGCAGTTCTTC. It yields the protein CASSPGEGVGYNEQFF.

This clonotype was counted at least ten times. The chain employs TRBV6-1 and TRBJ2-1; D is possibly TRBD1 or TRBD2 (5 bases each). CDR3 size: 13 residues. Trimming pared 8 bases from V and 4 bases from J, leaving 12 bases between. Germline values: CDR1 MNHNS, CDR2 SASEGT. CDR3 sequence (DNA): TGTGCCAGCTGGGGGTCAGGGTACAATGAGCAGTTCTTC. It encodes CASWGSGYNEQFF.

This chain connects TRBV7-9 to TRBJ2-7; perhaps TRBD2 as D (6 bases). There are 13 residues in the CDR3. V shed 7 bases and J shed 5 bases, with 15 bases lying between them. The V gene's germline CDR1 is SEHNR and CDR2 FQNEAQ (reference sequence). The CDR3 spells CASTPSWGDEQYF. CDR3 in DNA: TGTGCCAGCACTCCCTCTTGGGGGGACGAGCAGTACTTC.